One sample yielded the 5 T cell receptor beta chains listed below, sequenced in a study of T cell responses to AZD1222 COVID-19 vaccine. Assay: immunoSEQ multiplex PCR; the TCRdb copy retains only in-frame clones and omits some. The sample shows 120,000 to 150,000 clones, 90% of them seen only once. The source was peripheral blood, collected on day 0 of AZD1222 vaccination. All receptors come from an adult in good health.

This clone was picked up a small number of times. The J gene is TRBJ2-3, the V gene TRBV11-2; TRBD2 agrees at 8 bases. CDR3 length: 16 amino acids. The V segment lost 1 base and the J segment 3 bases; nucleotides outside the gene matches: 6. Germline assignment: CDR1 SGHAT and CDR2 FQNNGV. CDR3 DNA sequence: TGTGCCAGCAGCTTAGGATACCGGGGGGGTACAGATACGCAGTATTTT. The encoded protein is CASSLGYRGGTDTQYF.

The chain joins TRBV11-3 to TRBJ2-3; D uncertain. The CDR3 has 13 amino acids. Trimming took 1 base from V and 2 from J, leaving 4 bases between them. From germline, CDR1 is SGHNT and CDR2 YENEEA. CDR3 coding DNA: TGTGCCAGCAGCTTAGTCCTCACAGATACGCAGTATTTT. Its translation is CASSLVLTDTQYF.

The rearrangement uses TRBV19 and TRBJ1-2, with 9 bases fitting TRBD1. V lost 6 bases and J lost 8; bases outside the gene matches: 10. In germline, CDR1 is LNHDA, CDR2 SQIVND (reference sequence). The CDR3 has 14 residues. The CDR3 loop is CASSSGQGTVGYTF. The CDR3 nucleotides read TGTGCCAGTAGCTCCGGACAGGGGACCGTAGGCTACACCTTC.

The chain is built from TRBV11-2 and TRBJ2-1; tentative D call: TRBD2 (7 bases). This CDR3 has 14 residues. V lost 5 bases, J lost 10 bases, and 18 bases lay in between. CDR1 and CDR2 (germline): SGHAT, FQNNGV. The CDR3 here is CASSQNQGRGEQFF. In DNA, the CDR3 is TGTGCCAGCAGCCAAAACCAGGGGAGGGGGGAGCAGTTCTTC.

The CDR3 DNA follows: TGTGCCAGTAGTCCCGACAGATCACCTTACAATGAGCAGTTCTTC. It is translated as CASSPDRSPYNEQFF. The genes are TRBV19 and TRBJ2-1, with D possibly matching TRBD1 (5 bases). Trimming shortened V by 5 bases and J by 4 bases, and 15 bases separated the two germline ends. Germline CDR1 LNHDA, CDR2 SQIVND (reference sequence). This CDR3 is built from 15 residues.